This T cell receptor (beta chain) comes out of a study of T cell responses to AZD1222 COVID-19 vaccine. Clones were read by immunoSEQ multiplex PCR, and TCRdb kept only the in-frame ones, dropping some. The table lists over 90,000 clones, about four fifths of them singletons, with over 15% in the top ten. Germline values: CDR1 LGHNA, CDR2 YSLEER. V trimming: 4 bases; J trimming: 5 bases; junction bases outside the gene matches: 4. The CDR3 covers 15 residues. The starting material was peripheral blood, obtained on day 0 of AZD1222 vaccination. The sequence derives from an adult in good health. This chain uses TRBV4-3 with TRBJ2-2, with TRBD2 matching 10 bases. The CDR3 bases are TGCGCCAGCAGCCGGGTAGCGGGGGGTACCGGGGAGCTGTTTTTT. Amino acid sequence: CASSRVAGGTGELFF.